This T cell receptor (beta chain) was sequenced in a study of technical replicates of blood from several donors. This clone has only a few counts. This table comes from immunoSEQ multiplex PCR, and its TCRdb copy is limited to in-frame clones, with some not included. The profile covers roughly 76,000 clones, with just under 95% appearing a single time and around 0.37% taken by the ten largest. Input material: T cells isolated from PBMCs. This clonotype originated in a human donor in good health.

The CDR3 spells CASSPRGGQPQHF. The DNA of the CDR3 is TGTGCCAGCTCACCAAGAGGAGGGCAGCCCCAGCATTTT. The genes are TRBV18 and TRBJ1-5; D not certain. CDR3 length: 13 residues. V was clipped by 2 bases and J by 7 bases, with 9 bases between them. Germline assignment: CDR1 KGHSH and CDR2 LQKENI.